The clone carrying this T cell receptor beta chain was observed at least ten times. The CDR3 runs 15 residues. Germline V lookup: CDR1 SGHTA, CDR2 FQGNSA. Trimming left V 1 base short and J 7 bases short, with 16 bases between. This sample is drawn from a study of T cell repertoires in cytomegalovirus infection. TCRdb reanalysed the reads using MiXCR and keeps one entry per CDR3 protein. The sample gives around 330,000 distinct CDR3 sequences, roughly a sixth of which show up once; 12% is in the top ten. This TCR came from a human donor in good health (CMV status not recorded). Some clones in this sample may be carry-over from other donors' samples. The chain uses TRBV7-2 and TRBJ1-1; D ambiguous. The sequenced sample was PBMCs. Here the CDR3 DNA reads TGTGCCAGCAGCTTAGGTAATTTGGGCAGATTTGAAGCTTTCTTT. This encodes CASSLGNLGRFEAFF.